Below are 23 T cell receptor beta chains sequenced from a single sample in a study of T cells in Graves' hyperthyroidism and ophthalmopathy. TCR beta CDR3 region amplification was performed from RNA transcripts. The HTBI primer set served for first-round RT-PCR of the TCR CDR3. One entry per CDR3 protein results from TCRdb running MiXCR on the multiplex PCR reads. The sample lists 450,000 to 650,000 distinct CDR3 sequences; 17% were seen once. The sample consisted of blood. These receptors all stem from a woman aged 18-35 years with Graves' ophthalmopathy.

The rearrangement joins TRBV6-2 or TRBV6-3 to TRBJ2-2; perhaps TRBD1 as D (6 bases). This CDR3 has 14 amino acids. Germline-derived CDR1 and CDR2 are MNHEY and SVGEGT. Between the trimmed V and J ends, which lost 8 bases and 0 bases, there was a span of 10 bases. CDR3 bases: TGTGCCAGCCAGGGGACCCCGAACACCGGGGAGCTGTTTTTT. This sequence encodes CASQGTPNTGELFF.

This clonotype has at least ten counts. The chain is built from TRBV27 and TRBJ2-1; 9 nucleotides match TRBD2. After removal of 3 bases from V and 8 bases from J, the junction contained 8 bases not matched to a gene. From germline, CDR1 is MNHEY and CDR2 SMNVEV (reference sequence). There are 15 residues in the CDR3. The DNA of the CDR3 is TGTGCCAGCAGTTTGTCTAGCGGGATGGGGGATGAGCAGTTCTTC. Its protein product is CASSLSSGMGDEQFF.

This clonotype was detected ten times or more. V gene TRBV4-1 combines with J gene TRBJ1-5, with 9 nucleotides matching TRBD1. The germline CDR1 and CDR2 sequences are MGHRA and YSYEKL. The junction had 8 bases not matched to a gene; V was cut back by 4 bases and J by 4 bases. The CDR3 is made up of 16 amino acids. The CDR3 DNA reads as TGCGCCAGCAGCCTTACCACAGGGGGCCTTAATCAGCCCCAGCATTTT. This sequence encodes CASSLTTGGLNQPQHF.

This clonotype was seen a few times. The genes are TRBV5-6 and TRBJ2-3; TRBD2 agrees at 7 bases. Trimming took 4 bases from V and 1 from J; bases not matched to a gene: 6. CDR1 and CDR2 from the germline V gene are SGHDT and YYEEEE. The length of the CDR3 is 15 residues. The CDR3 loop is CASSQELARTDTQYF. The CDR3 DNA is TGTGCCAGCAGCCAGGAACTAGCGCGCACAGATACGCAGTATTTT.

This clonotype occurred many times. The chain recombines TRBV6-1 with TRBJ1-5; D might be TRBD1 (5 bases). The CDR3 has 15 amino acids. V shed 2 bases and J shed 2 bases, with 10 bases lying between them. The V gene's germline CDR1 is MNHNS and CDR2 SASEGT. The CDR3 nucleotides are TGTGCCAGCAGTGAATACCGGGGGGGCAATCAGCCCCAGCATTTT. It yields the protein CASSEYRGGNQPQHF.

This clonotype is a singleton in its sample. This chain joins TRBV20-1 and TRBJ2-7; the D gene is possibly TRBD1 (6 bases). Per the germline V gene, CDR1 is DFQATT and CDR2 is SNEGSKA (reference sequence). The CDR3 totals 13 residues. The V gene lost 5 bases and the J gene lost 2 bases, with 13 bases spanning the gap. Here the CDR3 reads CSAETGEPYEQYF. In DNA, the CDR3 is TGCAGTGCTGAGACAGGTGAACCCTACGAGCAGTACTTC.

The sample holds many counts of this clonotype. The chain carries TRBV2 and TRBJ2-1; maybe TRBD2 (5 bases). The CDR3 sequence is 14 residues long. With 3 bases removed from V and 8 bases from J, the gap between germline ends came to 14 bases. Germline V gene data show CDR1 as SNHLY and CDR2 as FYNNEI. CDR3 DNA sequence: TGTGCCAGCAGTGAGGGTAGAGGGAGAGATGAGCAGTTCTTC. Its protein product is CASSEGRGRDEQFF.

In this sample, this clonotype turned up many times. The rearrangement uses TRBV20-1 and TRBJ1-1; 9 nucleotides align to TRBD1. This CDR3 contains 14 residues. The germline CDR1 and CDR2 sequences are DFQATT and SNEGSKA (reference sequence). V shed 0 bases, J shed 3 bases, and the junction held 2 bases outside the gene matches. CDR3 in amino acids: CSARDGDRDTEAFF. CDR3 nucleotides: TGCAGTGCTAGAGATGGGGACAGGGACACTGAAGCTTTCTTT.

In DNA, the CDR3 is TGTGCCAGTAGTCCCGCGACGATTGGAAACACCATATATTTT. The encoded protein is CASSPATIGNTIYF. V gene TRBV19 combines with J gene TRBJ1-3, with unresolved D. This CDR3 contains 14 residues. Trimming pared 5 bases from V and 3 bases from J, leaving 11 bases between. From germline, CDR1 is LNHDA and CDR2 SQIVND (reference sequence).

This clonotype was seen a handful of times. A much more abundant neighbour one base away suggests this may be a read error. J is TRBJ2-1 and V is TRBV12-3 or TRBV12-4; D may match TRBD1 or TRBD2 (5 bases each). The ends were cut back, 5 bases at V and 2 bases at J, with 13 bases in the middle. There are 15 residues in the CDR3. In DNA, the CDR3 is TGTGCCAGCAGTATCCACGGGGCTGCCTACAATGAGCAGTTCTTC. Translation: CASSIHGAAYNEQFF.

The J gene is TRBJ1-1, the V gene TRBV18; maybe TRBD1 (6 bases). This CDR3 region has 16 residues. The V gene lost 2 bases and the J gene lost 1 base, with 14 bases spanning the gap. Per germline, CDR1 KGHSH and CDR2 LQKENI. As DNA, the CDR3 is TGTGCCAGCTCACCAACACTGACAGGCCGGAACACTGAAGCTTTCTTT. Its translation: CASSPTLTGRNTEAFF.

The chain combines TRBV4-2 with TRBJ2-7, with D tentatively TRBD1 or TRBD2 (7 bases each). Germline CDR1 reads LGHNA; CDR2 reads YNFKEQ. The V end lost 5 bases, the J end lost 5 bases, and 19 bases lay between the germline ends. This CDR3 is built from 15 residues. For the CDR3, the DNA is TGTGCCAGCAGCGACAGGGACGGGAGGCCCCACGAGCAGTACTTC. Encoded protein: CASSDRDGRPHEQYF.

At least ten counts were recorded for this clonotype. V and J are TRBV7-2 and TRBJ2-7; possible D gene TRBD1, 6 bases. Trimming cost V 5 bases and J 2 bases, with 16 bases left between them. Germline CDR1 SGHTA, CDR2 FQGNSA. CDR3 length: 15 amino acids. CDR3 sequence reads: CASSPYGGQTYEQYF. For the CDR3, the DNA is TGTGCCAGCAGCCCGTACGGCGGACAGACCTACGAGCAGTACTTC.

In its sample, this clonotype was seen many times. J is TRBJ2-1 and V is TRBV7-8; D could derive from TRBD1 or TRBD2 (5 bases each). V lost 3 bases and J 2 bases, leaving 20 bases between the germline ends. The CDR3 is 18 residues long. Germline V gives CDR1 SGHVS, CDR2 FQNEAQ. The CDR3 here is CASSFGRVREKTYNEQFF. The CDR3 DNA follows: TGTGCCAGCAGCTTTGGCAGGGTGAGGGAGAAGACCTACAATGAGCAGTTCTTC.

This clonotype was seen many times. V usage is TRBV6-1 and J usage is TRBJ2-2; D gene unclear. Trimming took off 5 bases at V and 0 bases at J, with 10 bases between the two ends. Germline V lookup: CDR1 MNHNS, CDR2 SASEGT. The CDR3 sequence is 15 residues long. CDR3 region: CASSLSNANTGELFF. The CDR3, as DNA: TGTGCCAGCAGTCTTAGTAACGCGAACACCGGGGAGCTGTTTTTT.

V usage is TRBV20-1 and J usage is TRBJ1-6; perhaps TRBD1 as D (5 bases). Germline V CDR1 and CDR2: DFQATT, SNEGSKA (reference sequence). The CDR3 runs 13 residues. V was cut by 2 bases and J by 14 bases, with 16 bases left in between. The CDR3 region has the DNA TGCAGTGCTAGAATGGGGGGGATCGGGGCCCTCCACTTT. The encoded protein is CSARMGGIGALHF.

This clonotype was counted ten times or more. V and J are TRBV9 and TRBJ2-7, with D uncertain. Germline CDR1 SGDLS, CDR2 YYNGEE. The CDR3 totals 14 residues. V was trimmed by 3 bases and J by 4 bases, leaving 14 bases between them. The CDR3, as DNA: TGTGCCAGCAGCGCCCAAAATACAGCTTACGAGCAGTACTTC. This translates into CASSAQNTAYEQYF.

The CDR3 DNA follows: TGTGCCAGCAGCCGACCCGAGGCCTACGAGCAGTACTTC. Its translation: CASSRPEAYEQYF. The chain is built from TRBV7-9 and TRBJ2-7; unclear D gene. Per the germline V gene, CDR1 is SEHNR and CDR2 is FQNEAQ (reference sequence). CDR3 length: 13 amino acids. V lost 5 bases to trimming and J lost 2 bases, with 10 bases between them.

The chain joins TRBV12-3 or TRBV12-4 to TRBJ2-1, with 9 bases fitting TRBD2. CDR3 size: 13 residues. Germline trimming cut 6 bases from V and 13 bases from J; bases unmatched to any gene: 10. In nucleotides, the CDR3 is TGTGCCAGCAGACCAAGCGGGAGGTTATTCCAGTTCTTC. Translating gives CASRPSGRLFQFF.

A few counts support this clonotype. The CDR3 loop is CASSGTRNEKLFF. The CDR3 DNA sequence: TGTGCCAGCAGTGGGACACGGAATGAAAAACTGTTTTTT. The chain employs TRBV28 and TRBJ1-4; D may be TRBD1 (6 bases). The V gene lost 5 bases and the J gene lost 5 bases, with 9 bases spanning the gap. The CDR3 contains 13 residues. Germline assignment: CDR1 MDHEN and CDR2 SYDVKM.

The rearrangement joins TRBV10-2 to TRBJ1-1, with D uncertain. CDR3 length equals 13 residues. Trimming pared 3 bases from V and 1 base from J, leaving 6 bases between. In germline, CDR1 is WSHSY, CDR2 SAAADI. The CDR3 region is CASSEVPNTEAFF. In DNA, the CDR3 is TGCGCCAGCAGTGAAGTTCCGAACACTGAAGCTTTCTTT.

This clonotype was detected a few times. J is TRBJ2-1 and V is TRBV7-9, with 7 bases that match TRBD2. The CDR3 covers 16 residues. Per germline, CDR1 SEHNR and CDR2 FQNEAQ (reference sequence). The junction had 9 bases not matched to a gene; V was cut back by 3 bases and J by 4 bases. The CDR3 region has the DNA TGTGCCAGCAGCTTGGTCAGGGCTAGCGGTTACAATGAGCAGTTCTTC. Its protein product is CASSLVRASGYNEQFF.

This chain links TRBV6-5 with TRBJ2-7, with D perhaps TRBD2 (7 bases). Trimming pared 0 bases from V and 2 bases from J, leaving 14 bases between. Per the germline V gene, CDR1 is MNHEY and CDR2 is SVGAGI. CDR3 length equals 16 residues. CDR3 residues: CASSYSTQGTTYEQYF. The CDR3 DNA reads TGTGCCAGCAGTTACTCGACGCAGGGGACTACCTACGAGCAGTACTTC.